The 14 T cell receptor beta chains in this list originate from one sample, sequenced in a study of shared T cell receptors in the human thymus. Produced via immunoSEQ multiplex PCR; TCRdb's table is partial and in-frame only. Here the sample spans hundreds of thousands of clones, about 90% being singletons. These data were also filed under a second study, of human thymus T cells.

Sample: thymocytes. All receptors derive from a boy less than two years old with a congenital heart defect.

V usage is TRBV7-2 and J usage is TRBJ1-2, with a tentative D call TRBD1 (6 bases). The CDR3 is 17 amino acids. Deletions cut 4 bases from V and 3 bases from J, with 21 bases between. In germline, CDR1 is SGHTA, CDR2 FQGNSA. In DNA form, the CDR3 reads TGTGCCAGCAGCTCCTACTTCCGGGACATTCTTCACTATGGCTACACCTTC. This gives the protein CASSSYFRDILHYGYTF.

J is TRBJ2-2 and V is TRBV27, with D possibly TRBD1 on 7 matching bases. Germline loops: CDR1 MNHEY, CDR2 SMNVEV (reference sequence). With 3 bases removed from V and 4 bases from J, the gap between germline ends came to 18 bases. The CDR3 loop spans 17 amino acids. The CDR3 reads CASSFYRGLAATGELFF. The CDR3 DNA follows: TGTGCCAGCAGTTTTTACAGGGGTTTAGCGGCCACCGGGGAGCTGTTTTTT.

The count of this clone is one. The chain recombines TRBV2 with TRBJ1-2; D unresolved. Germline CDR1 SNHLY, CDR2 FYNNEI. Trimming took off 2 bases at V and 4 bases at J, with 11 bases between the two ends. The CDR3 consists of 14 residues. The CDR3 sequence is CASSERPEGYGYTF. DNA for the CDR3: TGTGCCAGCAGTGAACGCCCGGAGGGCTATGGCTACACCTTC. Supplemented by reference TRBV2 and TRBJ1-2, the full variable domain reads EPEVTQTPSHQVTQMGQEVILRCVPISNHLYFYWYRQILGQKVEFLVSFYNNEISEKSEIFDDQFSVERPDGSNFTLKIRSTKLEDSAMYFCASSERPEGYGYTFGSGTRLTVV.

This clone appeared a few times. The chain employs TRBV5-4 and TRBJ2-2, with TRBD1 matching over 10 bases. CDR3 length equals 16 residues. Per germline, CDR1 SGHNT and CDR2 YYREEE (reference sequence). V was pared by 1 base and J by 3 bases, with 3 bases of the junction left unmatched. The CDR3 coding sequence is TGTGCCAGCAGCTTGATTGGGACAGGGGACACCGGGGAGCTGTTTTTT. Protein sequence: CASSLIGTGDTGELFF.

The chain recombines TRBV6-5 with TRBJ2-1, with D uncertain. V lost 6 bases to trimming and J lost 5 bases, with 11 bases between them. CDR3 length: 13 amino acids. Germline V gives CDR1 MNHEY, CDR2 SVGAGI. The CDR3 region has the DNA TGTGCCAGCAGGCAAAGAAGAGACAATGAGCAGTTCTTC. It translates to CASRQRRDNEQFF.

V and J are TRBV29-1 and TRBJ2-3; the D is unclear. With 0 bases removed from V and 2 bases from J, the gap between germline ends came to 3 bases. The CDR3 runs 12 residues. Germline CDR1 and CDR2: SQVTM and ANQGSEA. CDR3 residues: CSVEDHTDTQYF. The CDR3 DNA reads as TGCAGCGTTGAAGATCACACAGATACGCAGTATTTT.

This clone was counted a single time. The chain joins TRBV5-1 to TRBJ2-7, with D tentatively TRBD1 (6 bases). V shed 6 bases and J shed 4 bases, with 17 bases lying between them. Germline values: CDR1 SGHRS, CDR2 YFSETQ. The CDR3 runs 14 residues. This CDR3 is CASIGTGMGYEQYF. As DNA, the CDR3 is TGCGCCAGCATCGGCACAGGGATGGGGTACGAGCAGTACTTC.

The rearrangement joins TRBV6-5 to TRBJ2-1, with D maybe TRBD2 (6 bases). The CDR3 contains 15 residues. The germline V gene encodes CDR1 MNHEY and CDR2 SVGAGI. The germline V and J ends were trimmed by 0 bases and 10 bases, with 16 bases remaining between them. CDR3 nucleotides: TGTGCCAGCAGTTACTCGACGGGAGTACCTCCAGAGCAGTTCTTC. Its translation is CASSYSTGVPPEQFF.

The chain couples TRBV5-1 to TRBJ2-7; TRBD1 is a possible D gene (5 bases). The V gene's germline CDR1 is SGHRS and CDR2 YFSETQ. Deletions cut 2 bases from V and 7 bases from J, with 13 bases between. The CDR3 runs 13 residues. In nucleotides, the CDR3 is TGCGCCAGCAGCTTCCTGGGGCTCAGTGAGCAGTACTTC. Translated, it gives CASSFLGLSEQYF.

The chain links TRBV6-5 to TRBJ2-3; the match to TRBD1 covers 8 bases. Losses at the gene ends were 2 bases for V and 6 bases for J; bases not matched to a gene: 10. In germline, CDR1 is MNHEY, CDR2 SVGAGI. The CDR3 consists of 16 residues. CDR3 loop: CASSYTLTGAADTQYF. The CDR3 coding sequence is TGTGCCAGCAGTTACACCCTGACAGGGGCTGCTGATACGCAGTATTTT.

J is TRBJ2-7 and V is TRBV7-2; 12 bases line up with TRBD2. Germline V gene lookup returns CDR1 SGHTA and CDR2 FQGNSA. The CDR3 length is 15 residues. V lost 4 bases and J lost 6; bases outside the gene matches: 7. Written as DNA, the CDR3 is TGTGCCAGCAGCTCTCTGACTAGCGGGAGAAGCGAGCAGTACTTC. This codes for CASSSLTSGRSEQYF.

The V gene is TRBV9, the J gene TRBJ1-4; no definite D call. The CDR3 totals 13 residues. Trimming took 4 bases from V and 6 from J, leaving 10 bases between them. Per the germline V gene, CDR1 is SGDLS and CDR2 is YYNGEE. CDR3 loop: CASSLSGDEKLFF. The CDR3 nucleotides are TGTGCCAGCAGCCTCAGTGGTGATGAAAAACTGTTTTTT.

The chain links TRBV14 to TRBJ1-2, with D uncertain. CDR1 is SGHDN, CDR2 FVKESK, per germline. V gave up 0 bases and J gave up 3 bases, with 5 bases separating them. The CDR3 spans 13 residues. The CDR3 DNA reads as TGTGCCAGCAGCCAAGATCACTACTATGGCTACACCTTC. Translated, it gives CASSQDHYYGYTF.

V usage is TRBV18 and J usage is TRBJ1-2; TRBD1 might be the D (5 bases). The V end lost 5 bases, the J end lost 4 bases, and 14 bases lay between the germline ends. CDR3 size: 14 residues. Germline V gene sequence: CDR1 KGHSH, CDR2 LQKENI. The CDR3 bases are TGTGCCAGCTCAGCGGGACGGAAGACCTATGGCTACACCTTC. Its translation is CASSAGRKTYGYTF.